The present T cell receptor beta chain was sequenced within a study of T cell responses to AZD1222 COVID-19 vaccine. V was cut by 3 bases and J by 4 bases, with 18 bases left in between. The V gene's germline CDR1 is KGHSH and CDR2 LQKENI. The CDR3 length is 16 residues. General study findings and limits: Donor demographics were predominantly white British with a female majority; clonal diversity may be underestimated.

Details on this clone: The antigen remains unidentified.

The protocol was immunoSEQ multiplex PCR, while the TCRdb copy is restricted to in-frame clones and leaves out a portion. The sample has roughly 260,000 clones, more than 85% seen once. The rearrangement uses TRBV18 and TRBJ1-1; weak D call: TRBD1 (5 bases). Specimen: peripheral blood, collected on day 0 of AZD1222 vaccination. This receptor was obtained from an adult in good health. As DNA, the CDR3 is TGTGCCAGCTCACCCCAGACGGGGGGGAGAGCCACTGAAGCTTTCTTT. Translating gives CASSPQTGGRATEAFF.